The next 3 T cell receptor beta chains were all read from a single sample in a study of shared clonotypes between healthy human individuals. Generated by immunoSEQ multiplex PCR, the TCRdb table keeps only in-frame clones and is missing some. The profile covers approximately 1.1 million clones, with around 82% appearing a single time and 0.52% taken by the ten largest. Sequencing was done on a sample of memory CD4+ T cells from PBMCs. Subset described: CD45RA-negative fraction. The receptors originated from a man aged 18 to 29 in good health. Some clones in this sample may be carry-over from other donors' samples.

The rearrangement links TRBV7-6 to TRBJ1-2, with no clear D. The CDR3 loop spans 13 amino acids. In germline, CDR1 is SGHVS, CDR2 FNYEAQ. Trimming cost V 5 bases and J 6 bases, with 13 bases left between them. In nucleotides, the CDR3 is TGTGCCAGCAGCCCCCGGGCCCGCCATGGCTACACCTTC. Its translation: CASSPRARHGYTF.

This clone was found once. This chain connects TRBV10-3 to TRBJ1-5; D not resolved. Per germline, CDR1 ENHRY and CDR2 SYGVKD. The CDR3 contains 14 residues. V gave up 6 bases and J gave up 2 bases, with 11 bases separating them. CDR3 region: CAIRAWGGNQPQHF. CDR3 coding DNA: TGTGCCATCAGGGCCTGGGGAGGCAATCAGCCCCAGCATTTT.

The chain joins TRBV2 to TRBJ2-1, with D possibly matching TRBD2 (5 bases). The germline V gene has CDR1 SNHLY and CDR2 FYNNEI. The CDR3 covers 17 residues. Deletions cut 4 bases from V and 0 bases from J, with 16 bases between. The CDR3 reads CASSVRRNRTSYNEQFF. The CDR3 DNA sequence: TGTGCCAGCAGTGTCAGGAGGAACCGCACCTCCTACAATGAGCAGTTCTTC.